Listed below are T cell receptor beta chains from one sample, sequenced in a study of T cell responses to AZD1222 COVID-19 vaccine. Only in-frame clones appear in the TCRdb table, and some are missing; sequencing was by immunoSEQ multiplex PCR. Here the sample spans approximately 210,000 clones, around 94% being singletons. The sample consisted of peripheral blood, taken 28 days after the second dose of the MenACWY control vaccine. Every receptor here comes from an adult who received the MenACWY meningococcal vaccine as a control. The CDR3 runs from the conserved cysteine through the conserved F or W. A D gene is named only where the DNA matches it firmly. Clone sizes are given selectively: once, few, many, or a class where the clone is expanded.

v_call	d_call	j_call	clone_size	cdr3_nt	cdr3_aa
TRBV19	TRBD1	TRBJ2-7	NA	TGTGCCAGTAGTATGGGGGGACAGGGTCACGGGTACGAGCAGTACTTC	CASSMGGQGHGYEQYF
TRBV24-1	TRBD2	TRBJ2-3	NA	TGTGCCACCAGTGACACTAGCGGGGGCACAGATACGCAGTATTTT	CATSDTSGGTDTQYF
TRBV2	NA	TRBJ2-6	once	TGTGCCAGAAAAAGGGGTGACAAGGTTTCTGGGGCCAACGTCCTGACTTTC	CARKRGDKVSGANVLTF
TRBV3-1/TRBV3-2	NA	TRBJ2-2	NA	TGTGCCAGCAGCCAAGGAATCACCGGGGAGCTGTTTTTT	CASSQGITGELFF
TRBV6-5	NA	TRBJ1-1	NA	TGTGCCAGCAGTTACTCTCGGGAACGGAACACTGAAGCTTTCTTT	CASSYSRERNTEAFF
TRBV28	NA	TRBJ2-7	NA	TGTGCCAGCAGTTTGGGCGACAGCTCCTACGAGCAGTACTTC	CASSLGDSSYEQYF
TRBV27	TRBD1	TRBJ2-7	NA	TGTGCCAGCGCCGCCCGGGACAGGGCCGCGGGAAGCTCCTACGAGCAGTACTTC	CASAARDRAAGSSYEQYF
TRBV2	NA	TRBJ2-2	few	TGTGCCAGCCGAGGCCAGGGGGAGCTGTTTTTT	CASRGQGELFF
TRBV28	NA	TRBJ1-5	NA	TGTGCCAGCAGTTTATTGGAGGGATCTCAGCCCCAGCATTTT	CASSLLEGSQPQHF
TRBV3-1/TRBV3-2	TRBD2	TRBJ2-7	NA	TGTGCCAGCAGCCAAGCCCTAGCGGGGGGGAAAACACATTATTACGAGCAGTACTTC	CASSQALAGGKTHYYEQYF
TRBV5-1	NA	TRBJ2-3	NA	TGCGCCAGCAGCTTGTACCACACAGATACGCAGTATTTT	CASSLYHTDTQYF
TRBV19	NA	TRBJ2-2	NA	TGTGCCAGTAGTTTTAGCTCTGGGGCAGGGAACACCGGGGAGCTGTTTTTT	CASSFSSGAGNTGELFF
TRBV3-1/TRBV3-2	NA	TRBJ2-5	NA	TGTGCCAGCAGCCAAGGCCCGACAGGCCAAGAGACCCAGTACTTC	CASSQGPTGQETQYF